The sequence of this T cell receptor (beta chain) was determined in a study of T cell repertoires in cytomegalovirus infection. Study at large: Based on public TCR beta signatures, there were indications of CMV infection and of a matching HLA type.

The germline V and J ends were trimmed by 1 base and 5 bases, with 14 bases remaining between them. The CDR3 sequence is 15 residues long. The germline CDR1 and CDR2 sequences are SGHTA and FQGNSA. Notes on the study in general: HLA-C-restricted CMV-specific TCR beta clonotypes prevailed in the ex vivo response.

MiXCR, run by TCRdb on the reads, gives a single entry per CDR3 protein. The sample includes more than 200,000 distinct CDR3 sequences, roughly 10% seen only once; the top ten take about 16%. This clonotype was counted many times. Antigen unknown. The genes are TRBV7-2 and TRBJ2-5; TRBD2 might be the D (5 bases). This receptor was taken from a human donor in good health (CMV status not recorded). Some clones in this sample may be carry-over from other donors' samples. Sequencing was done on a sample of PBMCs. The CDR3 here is CASSLGASSEETQYF. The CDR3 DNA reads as TGTGCCAGCAGCTTAGGGGCTAGCTCAGAGGAGACCCAGTACTTC. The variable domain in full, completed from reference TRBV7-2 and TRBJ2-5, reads GAGVSQSPSNKVTEKGKDVELRCDPISGHTALYWYRQSLGQGLEFLIYFQGNSAPDKSGLPSDRFSAERTGGSVSTLTIQRTQQEDSAVYLCASSLGASSEETQYFGPGTRLLVL.